These 10 T cell receptor beta chains originate from one sample sequenced in a study of T cells after yellow fever vaccination (dated by TCRdb to between 2019 and 2020). The method was 5' RACE. This sample was sequenced with an Illumina NovaSeq 6000. The public reads were quality trimmed at Q25 with fastp and then assembled into clones with MiXCR by TCRdb, keeping productive beta chains. Identical CDR3 proteins give one entry, which carries the most common genes and DNA. The sample table lists a few hundred thousand distinct CDR3 sequences, almost 4% of them with a count of one. The ten largest clones represent roughly 24% of the sample. What the treatment or condition label conveys for this sample: live attenuated yellow fever vaccine strain. Sequenced here: PBMCs, sampled 5 days after the yellow fever booster vaccination. The receptors originated from a man between 18 and 29 years old who received the YFV17D yellow fever vaccine.

The chain joins TRBV5-4 to TRBJ2-2; the D gene is possibly TRBD2 (6 bases). Germline V gene lookup returns CDR1 SGHNT and CDR2 YYREEE (reference sequence). Trimming shortened V by 9 bases and J by 2 bases, and 17 bases separated the two germline ends. This CDR3 contains 15 residues. CDR3 DNA sequence: TGTGCCACCAAGTCGGGGGAGCGCAACACCGGGGAGCTGTTTTTT. Translation gives CATKSGERNTGELFF.

CDR3 amino acids: CASSSVNQETQYF. CDR3 sequence (DNA): TGTGCCAGCAGTTCCGTCAACCAAGAGACCCAGTACTTC. This chain links TRBV6-5 with TRBJ2-5, with no clear D. Trimming left V 4 bases short and J 0 bases short, with 6 bases between. From germline, CDR1 is MNHEY and CDR2 SVGAGI. This CDR3 has 13 residues.

This clonotype was seen a handful of times. This chain joins TRBV12-2 and TRBJ1-5. TRBV12-2 is reported as a pseudogene. The CDR3 length is 24 residues. The CDR3 bases are TGTGCAAGTCGCCCAAACCCGGCGTGGCGGGTATGGAATAGCACGCTTTATAGCAATCAGCCCCAGCATTTT. The encoded protein is CASRPNPAWRVWNSTLYSNQPQHF.

A note on this clonotype: Just one base apart from a much larger clone, this may be a read error. This sequence joins TRBV5-4 and TRBJ2-7; D could derive from TRBD1 or TRBD2 (5 bases each). Looked up from germline, CDR1 is SGHNT and CDR2 is YYREEE (reference sequence). The CDR3 runs to 13 residues. V shed 2 bases and J shed 9 bases, with 15 bases lying between them. This CDR3 reads CASSLEGLGGQYF. The CDR3 DNA follows: TGTGCCAGCAGCTTAGAGGGGTTGGGCGGGCAGTACTTC.

V and J are TRBV20-1 and TRBJ2-3; D call uncertain. The germline CDR1 and CDR2 sequences are DFQATT and SNEGSKA (reference sequence). The CDR3 spans 16 residues. V lost 2 bases, J lost 1 base, and 16 bases lay in between. The CDR3 region is CSARPPLVFGTDTQYF. CDR3 in DNA: TGCAGTGCTAGACCGCCCCTAGTCTTCGGCACAGATACGCAGTATTTT.

This clonotype was seen only a few times. V gene TRBV4-1 combines with J gene TRBJ2-3, with 8 bases lining up with TRBD2. CDR1 is MGHRA, CDR2 YSYEKL, per germline. This CDR3 contains 16 residues. Trimming removed 4 bases from V and 3 bases from J; junction bases left unmatched: 9. The CDR3, as DNA: TGCGCCAGCAGCCCCCCCCGGGGGGGGGCGACAGATACGCAGTATTTT. Protein: CASSPPRGGATDTQYF.

The chain carries TRBV27 and TRBJ2-7; perhaps TRBD2 as D (6 bases). Germline V CDR1 and CDR2: MNHEY, SMNVEV (reference sequence). This CDR3 spans 16 amino acids. The V end was cut by 7 bases, the J end by 0 bases, with 19 bases between. The CDR3 region has the DNA TGTGCCAGCACCCGAGCCGGGACTCCGAGCTCCTACGAGCAGTACTTC. This gives the protein CASTRAGTPSSYEQYF.

The table lists this clonotype with a few counts. The chain links TRBV29-1 to TRBJ2-3; D not certain. The germline CDR1 and CDR2 sequences are SQVTM and ANQGSEA. The CDR3 runs to 15 residues. V was clipped by 1 base and J by 1 base, with 12 bases between them. The CDR3 is CSVEGALEGTDTQYF. CDR3 sequence (DNA): TGCAGCGTTGAAGGGGCTCTGGAAGGCACAGATACGCAGTATTTT.

This clonotype showed up just a few times. The chain recombines TRBV12-3 or TRBV12-4 with TRBJ1-5; TRBD1 matches 9 bases. V shed 6 bases and J 6 bases; nucleotides not matched to a gene: 24. The CDR3 is 20 residues long. CDR3 amino acids: CASSPQLGTGGFRLLQPQHF. CDR3 sequence (DNA): TGTGCCAGCAGCCCGCAGTTGGGAACAGGGGGCTTCAGACTGCTTCAGCCCCAGCATTTT.

The CDR3 region is CASSPSGANEQFF. CDR3 nucleotide sequence: TGTGCCAGCAGCCCCTCGGGGGCGAATGAGCAGTTCTTC. This sequence joins TRBV5-4 and TRBJ2-1; D may be TRBD1 or TRBD2 (6 bases each). This CDR3 contains 13 residues. Trimming removed 4 bases from V and 7 bases from J, with 12 bases in between. Per the germline V gene, CDR1 is SGHNT and CDR2 is YYREEE (reference sequence). Based on the CDR3 plus reference TRBV5-4 and TRBJ2-1, the full variable domain is ETGVTQSPTHLIKTRGQQVTLRCSSQSGHNTVSWYQQALGQGPQFIFQYYREEENGRGNFPPRFSGLQFPNYSSELNVNALELDDSALYLCASSPSGANEQFFGPGTRLTVL.